The entry that follows covers one TCR beta chain sequence. The entry originates in a study of blood T cell repertoires in COVID-19. Study in general: The samples span acute and convalescent COVID-19 from the United States, Italy and Spain.

In the original workflow: Cell counts per sample came from amplifying reference gene primers. The table came from immunoSEQ multiplex PCR; TCRdb's copy has only in-frame clones and leaves some out. The DNA was the basis for D and trimming; V, J and clone size are from that table. The sample has more than 200,000 clones, more than 75% seen once. The participants were between roughly 18 and 100 years old and came from fewer than 25 US areas. In assigning cohorts, the study relied on participant-reported clinical history. J lost 0 bases, V lost 2 bases, and 2 bases had no gene match. Per germline, CDR1 SGDLS and CDR2 YYNGEE. The CDR3 runs to 17 residues.

The chain has TRBV9 and TRBJ2-2; 12 nucleotides agree with TRBD2. The sequenced sample consisted of PBMCs or T cells enriched from blood (not recorded which). This TCR was recovered from a woman aged 45 to 65 who had recovered from COVID-19. CDR3 loop: CASSVGLAGSNTGELFF. CDR3 sequence (DNA): TGTGCCAGCAGCGTCGGACTAGCGGGGTCGAACACCGGGGAGCTGTTTTTT.